Listed below are T cell receptor beta chains from one sample, sequenced in a study of CD8 T cells in ankylosing spondylitis. TCRdb analysed the 5' RACE reads with MiXCR anew, one entry per CDR3 protein. The sample consists of some 87,000 distinct CDR3 sequences, more than 25% of them appearing once. Sample: blood, either unsorted or a sorted T cell fraction (not recorded which). These receptors all come from a male donor with ankylosing spondylitis or in good health (not recorded which). Both conserved end residues are part of each CDR3. A D gene is named only where the DNA matches it firmly. A clone size is listed for some rows: how often the clone was seen (once, few, many), or a class if it is expanded.

>TRBJ2-1|TRBV20-1|-|-
CSARTGSLRNEQFF
TGCAGTGCTAGAACGGGATCCTTACGCAATGAGCAGTTCTTC
>TRBJ2-2|TRBV5-1|-|-
CASSNRGGTGELFF
TGCGCCAGCAGCAACCGAGGCGGCACCGGGGAGCTGTTTTTT
>TRBJ2-3|TRBV7-2|-|TRBD2
CASSLAGLPTTDTQYF
TGTGCCAGCAGCTTAGCGGGACTACCGACCACAGATACGCAGTATTTT
>TRBJ2-7|TRBV6-1|-|-
CASSRRDTYEQYF
TGTGCCAGCAGTCGCCGGGACACCTACGAGCAGTACTTC
>TRBJ2-1|TRBV5-1|many|-
CASSLRPDEQFF
TGCGCCAGCAGCCTCCGTCCCGATGAGCAGTTCTTC
>TRBJ2-5|TRBV20-1|few|-
CSARDGAGGTQYF
TGCAGTGCTAGAGATGGTGCCGGAGGGACCCAGTACTTC
>TRBJ2-1|TRBV5-5|-|TRBD2
CASSLRTSGRNEQFF
TGTGCCAGCAGCTTAAGGACTAGCGGGAGGAATGAGCAGTTCTTC
>TRBJ2-1|TRBV5-1|-|TRBD1
CASSKAWDSTYNEQFF
TGCGCCAGCAGCAAAGCCTGGGACAGTACCTACAATGAGCAGTTCTTC
>TRBJ2-7|TRBV11-2|few|TRBD2
CASSLGLVYEQYF
TGTGCCAGCAGCTTGGGACTAGTTTACGAGCAGTACTTC
>TRBJ2-3|TRBV5-1|-|TRBD2
CASSPLAGVNPSTDTQYF
TGCGCCAGCAGCCCACTAGCGGGAGTAAATCCTAGCACAGATACGCAGTATTTT
>TRBJ2-5|TRBV18|few|-
CASSPPAEQETQYF
TGTGCCAGCTCACCACCAGCGGAGCAAGAGACCCAGTACTTC
>TRBJ2-2|TRBV5-1|-|-
CASSSGEPNTGELFF
TGCGCCAGCAGCTCAGGGGAACCGAACACCGGGGAGCTGTTTTTT
>TRBJ1-1|TRBV5-1|-|TRBD1
CASSPTTGPSNTEAFF
TGCGCCAGCAGCCCCACGACAGGGCCCTCGAACACTGAAGCTTTCTTT
>TRBJ1-2|TRBV7-9|few|-
CASSRRGAAGYTF
TGTGCCAGCAGCCGGCGGGGGGCCGCTGGCTACACCTTC
>TRBJ2-3|TRBV29-1|few|-
CSGGAGDSNTQYF
TGCAGCGGAGGTGCAGGGGACTCCAATACGCAGTATTTT
>TRBJ2-1|TRBV4-1|-|TRBD2
CASSPQRGSSYNEQFF
TGCGCCAGCAGTCCTCAGCGGGGGTCGTCCTACAATGAGCAGTTCTTC
>TRBJ2-3|TRBV6-1|few|TRBD2
CASGAGRVWDTQYF
TGTGCCAGCGGGGCAGGGAGGGTTTGGGATACGCAGTATTTT